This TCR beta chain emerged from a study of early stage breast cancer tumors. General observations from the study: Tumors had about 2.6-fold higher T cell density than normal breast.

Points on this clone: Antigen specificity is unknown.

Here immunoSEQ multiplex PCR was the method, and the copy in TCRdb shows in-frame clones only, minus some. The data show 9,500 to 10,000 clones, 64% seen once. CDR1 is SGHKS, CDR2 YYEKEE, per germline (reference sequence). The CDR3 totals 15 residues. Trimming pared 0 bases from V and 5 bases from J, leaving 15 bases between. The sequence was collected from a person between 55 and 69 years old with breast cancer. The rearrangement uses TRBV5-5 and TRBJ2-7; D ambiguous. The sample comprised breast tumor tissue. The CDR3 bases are TGTGCCAGCAGCTTGGCGGTCGTAGGAATCGACGAGCAGTACTTC. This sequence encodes CASSLAVVGIDEQYF.